This T cell receptor (beta chain) was captured in a study of T cell clonotyping in hematopoietic cell transplantation (dated by TCRdb to the early 2020s). For the study in its entirety: The study collected 110 to 150 blood samples from 30 to 45 consecutive transplant recipients and their related donors. Patients were recruited between September 2015 and January 2017 and followed until September 2020 or death.

Including cysteine and phenylalanine, the CDR3 has 16 amino acids. The DNA shown is the 48-base CDR3, in frame from base 1. According to the germline V gene, CDR1 reads SGHTA and CDR2 reads FQGTGA. V and J lose 4 bases and 4 bases, and a span of 19 bases separates them. The immunoSEQ assay, a bias-controlled multiplex PCR using V- and J-specific primers, was used to amplify TCR beta CDR3 regions from genomic DNA. A second PCR step added a proprietary barcode and Illumina adapter sequences to the CDR3 amplicons. CDR3 libraries were sequenced on an Illumina MiSeq instrument. Processing in the source paper ran as follows. Export and quality control were handled in immunoSEQ Analyzer 3.0, while downstream analyses relied on R Bioconductor and Immunarch. Only productive rearrangements in the normalized downsampled data set were used to calculate repertoire metrics. Pathologically expanded clonotypes were defined as those larger than 5 templates in the normalized cohort. The Inverse Simpson Index was used to measure repertoire diversity. CMV-specificity analyses were carried out on the non-normalized data set to capture all clonotypes. What TCRdb holds here is the immuneACCESS table cut down to in-frame rearrangements. Part of the clones is not present; checked against another copy, under half of the missing clones reflect an unresolved V gene, and the others are unexplained. V and J calls and clone size are those listed in that table; D and trimming were worked out from the DNA. This sample is represented by about 12,000 clones; roughly nine tenths of them were singletons. 3% to 4.5% of the sample is held by the ten biggest clonotypes.

Details on this clone: Its antigen has not been determined. The record has no base qualities; no much larger clone is one base away.

What the work shows at the level of the full study, not this receptor alone: Just a small fraction of recipient repertoires overlapped with donor repertoires, and more than 95% appeared de novo at the given depth. After transplant, TCR diversity in recipients dropped, and pathologically expanded clonotypes climbed progressively between day 30 and day 180. The sample size was limited and the cells went unsorted, which meant the CD4 and CD8 repertoire contributions could not be told apart. Broader TCR repertoire diversity after transplant was predicted by Inverse Simpson Index values from donors and from recipients before transplant.

Blood samples for TCR beta sequencing were given by related transplant donors. Nuclei Lysis Solution was used to extract genomic DNA from fresh or cryopreserved unfractionated peripheral blood mononuclear cells. Sequencing was carried out using peripheral blood mononuclear cells. This clonotype was obtained from a human donor who either received an allogeneic hematopoietic cell transplant for a myeloid malignancy or was a related donor (not recorded which). Some clones in this sample may be carry-over from other donors' samples. The rearrangement joined TRBV7-3 to TRBJ1-1; the D gene is unclear. The nucleotide sequence reads as follows: TGTGCCAGCAGCTCCGGTAGTCCTACAGAGTTCACTGAAGCTTTCTTT. Translated, this gives CASSSGSPTEFTEAFF.